A selection of T cell receptor beta chains follows, all from one sample in a study of blood T cell repertoires in COVID-19. Only in-frame clones appear in the TCRdb table, and some are missing; sequencing was by immunoSEQ multiplex PCR. The sample holds around 160,000 clones, approximately 90% seen once. Sequences were obtained from peripheral blood. The receptors were sampled from a man between 18 and 29 years old with acute or convalescent COVID-19. The CDR3 runs from the conserved cysteine through the conserved F or W. D genes are given only for firm matches. Clone size, where shown, is once, few, many, or a class for clones that have expanded.

abundance	d_gene	v_gene	len	j_gene	CDR3nt	CDR3aa
-	-	TRBV4-1	15	TRBJ2-2	TGCGCCAGCAGCCAAGCCCACAGGATGCCCGGGGAGCTGTTTTTT	CASSQAHRMPGELFF
-	-	TRBV27	15	TRBJ1-6	TGTGCCAGCAGCCCCCCGGGTGGCAATAATTCACCCCTCCACTTT	CASSPPGGNNSPLHF
-	-	TRBV30	14	TRBJ1-5	TGTGCCTGGAGTTCGGAACGGGGGAGCCAGCCCCAGCATTTT	CAWSSERGSQPQHF
-	-	TRBV9	15	TRBJ1-4	TGTGCCAGCAGCTTAGGGTCGGGTTTGGGTGAAAAACTGTTTTTT	CASSLGSGLGEKLFF
-	TRBD1	TRBV5-4	14	TRBJ1-1	TGTGCCAGCAGCGTCAGGGGGCGTCACACTGAAGCTTTCTTT	CASSVRGRHTEAFF
-	-	TRBV7-9	16	TRBJ1-2	TGTGCCAGCAGCTCAGCGGCGGGTCTAGGAATTTATGGCTACACCTTC	CASSSAAGLGIYGYTF
-	TRBD1	TRBV25-1	17	TRBJ1-2	TGTGCCAGGAAATCGCGGAACCGGGACAGGGGCAACTATGGCTACACCTTC	CARKSRNRDRGNYGYTF
few	-	TRBV12-5	17	TRBJ1-5	TGTGCTAGTGGAGGAGGACTTAACTCGGGGGGCAATCAGCCCCAGCATTTT	CASGGGLNSGGNQPQHF
-	-	TRBV2	15	TRBJ1-3	TGTGCCAGCACCCCGGGAGGGGGACTTGGAAACACCATATATTTT	CASTPGGGLGNTIYF
few	TRBD1	TRBV7-8	18	TRBJ1-2	TGTGCCAGCAGCCCTATGATCATACCGGGACAGGGGAACTATGGCTACACCTTC	CASSPMIIPGQGNYGYTF
-	-	TRBV12-3/TRBV12-4	13	TRBJ1-1	TGTGCCAGCAGTTCCCAGGGGTACACTGAAGCTTTCTTT	CASSSQGYTEAFF
-	TRBD1	TRBV2	14	TRBJ1-1	TGTGCCAGCAGTTCAACAGGGGGCGGAACTGAAGCTTTCTTT	CASSSTGGGTEAFF
-	-	TRBV5-6	15	TRBJ2-2	TGTGCCAGCAGCTTGGCCACGACAGGAGGCGGGGAGCTGTTTTTT	CASSLATTGGGELFF
-	-	TRBV5-1	16	TRBJ1-1	TGCGCCAGCAGCATCCGCTCCGGGTTTGATCGCACTGAAGCTTTCTTT	CASSIRSGFDRTEAFF
-	TRBD1	TRBV28	13	TRBJ1-2	TGTGCCAGCAGACCGGGACAGGGCTATGGCTACACCTTC	CASRPGQGYGYTF
few	TRBD1	TRBV5-1	18	TRBJ2-6	TGCGCCAGCAGCTCCGGGACAGGGACTTCTTCTGGGGCCAACGTCCTGACTTTC	CASSSGTGTSSGANVLTF
-	TRBD1	TRBV30	12	TRBJ2-7	TGTGCCTGGAGTACAGGGGCCTACGAGCAGTACTTC	CAWSTGAYEQYF
-	-	TRBV2	12	TRBJ1-4	TGTGCCAGCAATTCCATTAATGAAAAACTGTTTTTT	CASNSINEKLFF
-	-	TRBV11-2	12	TRBJ1-1	TGTGCCAGCAGCCCCCAGTGGTCTGAAGCTTTCTTT	CASSPQWSEAFF
once	TRBD1	TRBV2	17	TRBJ1-2	TGTGCCAGCAGGTCCGGGACAGGGAGAGGTTGGGACTATGGCTACACCTTC	CASRSGTGRGWDYGYTF
-	-	TRBV15	14	TRBJ2-5	TGTGCCACCAGCAGAGCAGATAAGGGGGAGACCCAGTACTTC	CATSRADKGETQYF
-	-	TRBV5-1	15	TRBJ1-3	TGCGCCAGCAGCTTGGACAGGAGCTCTGGAAACACCATATATTTT	CASSLDRSSGNTIYF
-	TRBD1	TRBV19	16	TRBJ2-3	TGTGCCAGTAGTATTTCACAGGGGGCTCCCTCAGATACGCAGTATTTT	CASSISQGAPSDTQYF
-	-	TRBV18	13	TRBJ1-4	TGTGCCAGCTCATCCCGGTCTAATGAAAAACTGTTTTTT	CASSSRSNEKLFF
-	-	TRBV15	17	TRBJ1-1	TGTGCCACCAGCAGATCCTGGACAGACTTTAGTGGCACTGAAGCTTTCTTT	CATSRSWTDFSGTEAFF
once	-	TRBV4-1	15	TRBJ2-7	TGCGCCAGCAGCCAAGTTCAGGGAAGTGCCCCCGAGCAGTACTTC	CASSQVQGSAPEQYF
-	TRBD2	TRBV28	19	TRBJ2-5	TGTGCCAGCAGTTTTGGGGCGACTAGCGGACAGGTGGCCCGGGAGACCCAGTACTTC	CASSFGATSGQVARETQYF
-	-	TRBV6-5	16	TRBJ1-3	TGTGCCAGCAGTTACACCCCGGGTCCCTCTGGAAACACCATATATTTT	CASSYTPGPSGNTIYF
-	-	TRBV5-1	15	TRBJ1-6	TGCGCCAGTCAGGTATCCCCAGGGGAAAATTCACCCCTCCACTTT	CASQVSPGENSPLHF
-	TRBD1	TRBV5-8	15	TRBJ2-7	TGTGCCAGCAAGCCGGGGACAGCGAGCTCCTACGAGCAGTACTTC	CASKPGTASSYEQYF
-	TRBD1	TRBV18	16	TRBJ2-3	TGTGCCAGCTCACCCTACCGGGACAGGTTGGCAGATACGCAGTATTTT	CASSPYRDRLADTQYF